This T cell receptor (beta chain) is from a study of early T cells in non-severe SARS-CoV-2 infection. The wider study: Sequencing used unsorted whole-blood bulk RNA, so chains lack pairing.

This clonotype was seen a few times. Its antigen is not known. Individual cDNA molecules received unique molecular identifiers during library preparation. TCRdb reanalysed the 5' RACE reads using MiXCR and keeps one entry per CDR3 protein. Of tens of thousands of distinct CDR3 sequences listed, more than 8.5% are singletons. Findings and limits, study-wide: Private and CD4 specificities were missed by VDJdb matching, which favored anti-spike CD8 responses.

Germline CDR1 and CDR2: LGHNT and FRNRAP. This CDR3 is 12 amino acids long. V lost 1 base and J lost 2, with 1 base in between. V usage is TRBV12-5 and J usage is TRBJ2-3; unclear D gene. This sequence originates from an adult who was a healthcare worker with PCR-confirmed SARS-CoV-2 infection or an uninfected control (not recorded which). Sample: whole blood, taken at baseline. DNA for the CDR3: TGTGCTAGTGGTTTGGACACAGATACGCAGTATTTT. This gives the protein CASGLDTDTQYF.